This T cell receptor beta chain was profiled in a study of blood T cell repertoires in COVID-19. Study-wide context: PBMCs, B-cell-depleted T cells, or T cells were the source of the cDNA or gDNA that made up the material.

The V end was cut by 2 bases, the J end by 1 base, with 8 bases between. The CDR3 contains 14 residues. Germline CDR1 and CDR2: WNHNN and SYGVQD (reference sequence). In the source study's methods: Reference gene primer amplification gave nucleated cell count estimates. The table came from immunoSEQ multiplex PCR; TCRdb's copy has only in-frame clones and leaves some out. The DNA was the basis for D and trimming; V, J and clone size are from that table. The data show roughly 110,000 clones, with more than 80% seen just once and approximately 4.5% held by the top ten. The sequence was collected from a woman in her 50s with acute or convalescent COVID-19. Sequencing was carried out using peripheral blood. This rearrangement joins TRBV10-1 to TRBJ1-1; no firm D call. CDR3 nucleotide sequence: TGCGCCAGCAGTGAGGGGCTATCGAACACTGAAGCTTTCTTT. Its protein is CASSEGLSNTEAFF.